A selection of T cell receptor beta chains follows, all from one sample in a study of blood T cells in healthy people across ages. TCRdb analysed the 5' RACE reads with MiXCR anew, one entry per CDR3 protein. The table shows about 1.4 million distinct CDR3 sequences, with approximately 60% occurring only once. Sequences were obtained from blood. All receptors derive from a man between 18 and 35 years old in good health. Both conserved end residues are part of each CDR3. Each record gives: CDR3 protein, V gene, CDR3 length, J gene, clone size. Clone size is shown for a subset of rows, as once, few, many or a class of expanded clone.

CDR3aa: CSADPESSYNEQYF
v_gene: TRBV20-1
len: 14
j_gene: .
abundance: .

CDR3aa: CSARELNTGELFF
v_gene: TRBV20-1
len: 13
j_gene: TRBJ2-2
abundance: few

CDR3aa: CASGIQPDSLNEQYF
v_gene: TRBV12-5
len: 15
j_gene: TRBJ2-5
abundance: few

CDR3aa: CASSYAPGLTSPLHF
v_gene: TRBV11-2
len: 15
j_gene: TRBJ1-6
abundance: once

CDR3aa: CSVMTDRGYTF
v_gene: TRBV29-1
len: 11
j_gene: TRBJ1-2
abundance: few

CDR3aa: CASSVGNYEQYF
v_gene: TRBV25-1
len: 12
j_gene: TRBJ2-7
abundance: .

CDR3aa: CASSQDGSPLEQYF
v_gene: TRBV4-2
len: 14
j_gene: TRBJ2-4
abundance: .

CDR3aa: CASSSRDRVRDNEQFF
v_gene: TRBV12-3/TRBV12-4
len: 16
j_gene: TRBJ2-1
abundance: once

CDR3aa: CASSLAGLQPQHF
v_gene: TRBV7-2
len: 13
j_gene: TRBJ1-5
abundance: .

CDR3aa: CASRVDGATGTEAFF
v_gene: TRBV5-1
len: 15
j_gene: TRBJ1-1
abundance: once

CDR3aa: CASSYVGIGYEQYF
v_gene: TRBV6-5
len: 14
j_gene: TRBJ2-7
abundance: .

CDR3aa: CSVGGTREQPQHF
v_gene: TRBV29-1
len: 13
j_gene: TRBJ1-5
abundance: .

CDR3aa: CASSSIGTDTQYF
v_gene: TRBV27
len: 13
j_gene: TRBJ2-3
abundance: .

CDR3aa: CASRPRQAPKAFF
v_gene: TRBV28
len: 13
j_gene: TRBJ1-1
abundance: once

CDR3aa: CSVEVGNEQFF
v_gene: TRBV29-1
len: 11
j_gene: TRBJ2-1
abundance: .

CDR3aa: CSARPRTVFYGYTF
v_gene: TRBV20-1
len: 14
j_gene: TRBJ1-2
abundance: .

CDR3aa: CASSLFQQGIREQYF
v_gene: TRBV5-1
len: 15
j_gene: TRBJ2-7
abundance: .

CDR3aa: CASKLLAGVQFF
v_gene: TRBV6-2/TRBV6-3
len: 12
j_gene: TRBJ2-1
abundance: .

CDR3aa: CASSYSRIYEQFF
v_gene: TRBV6-2/TRBV6-3
len: 13
j_gene: TRBJ2-1
abundance: .

CDR3aa: CASSPSSLGEKLFF
v_gene: TRBV7-2
len: 14
j_gene: TRBJ1-4
abundance: once

CDR3aa: CASSYGEEYEQYF
v_gene: TRBV6-5
len: 13
j_gene: .
abundance: few

CDR3aa: CASSYFVGDYGYTF
v_gene: TRBV6-5
len: 14
j_gene: TRBJ1-2
abundance: .

CDR3aa: CASSLGQGRLEDTQYF
v_gene: TRBV5-1
len: 16
j_gene: TRBJ2-3
abundance: .

CDR3aa: CSASRVAGGQETQYF
v_gene: TRBV20-1
len: 15
j_gene: TRBJ2-5
abundance: few

CDR3aa: CASGPRAGGYEQYF
v_gene: TRBV12-5
len: 14
j_gene: TRBJ2-7
abundance: .

CDR3aa: CASSPQGGSEAFF
v_gene: TRBV7-2
len: 13
j_gene: TRBJ1-1
abundance: .

CDR3aa: CASRKTATNIQYF
v_gene: TRBV7-2
len: 13
j_gene: TRBJ2-4
abundance: few

CDR3aa: CASSSGLINPFF
v_gene: TRBV12-3/TRBV12-4
len: 12
j_gene: TRBJ2-1
abundance: .

CDR3aa: CSARDLGVSYEQYF
v_gene: TRBV20-1
len: 14
j_gene: TRBJ2-7
abundance: .

CDR3aa: CASSVPKAGDYNEQFF
v_gene: TRBV25-1
len: 16
j_gene: TRBJ2-1
abundance: .

CDR3aa: CASSYGPGQGVAGNQPQHF
v_gene: TRBV6-2/TRBV6-3
len: 19
j_gene: TRBJ1-5
abundance: .

CDR3aa: CASSLGAASYNEQFF
v_gene: TRBV11-3
len: 15
j_gene: TRBJ2-1
abundance: few

CDR3aa: CAISAGDAGPDTQYF
v_gene: TRBV10-3
len: 15
j_gene: TRBJ2-3
abundance: .

CDR3aa: CATSRETGYQETQYF
v_gene: TRBV15
len: 15
j_gene: TRBJ2-5
abundance: .

CDR3aa: CSVEGGGQYNEQFF
v_gene: TRBV29-1
len: 14
j_gene: TRBJ2-1
abundance: .

CDR3aa: CASRGDRRTEAFF
v_gene: TRBV27
len: 13
j_gene: TRBJ1-1
abundance: .

CDR3aa: CASSSPGLALYEQYF
v_gene: TRBV28
len: 15
j_gene: TRBJ2-7
abundance: few

CDR3aa: CASSHPEREQYF
v_gene: TRBV3-1
len: 12
j_gene: TRBJ2-7
abundance: few

CDR3aa: CASSRTSGRPYTDTQYF
v_gene: TRBV12-3/TRBV12-4
len: 17
j_gene: TRBJ2-3
abundance: .

CDR3aa: CASSRDGQGDEKLFF
v_gene: TRBV4-1
len: 15
j_gene: TRBJ1-4
abundance: .

CDR3aa: CAISGDGRYEQYF
v_gene: TRBV10-3
len: 13
j_gene: TRBJ2-7
abundance: few

CDR3aa: CASSTEATGKKYF
v_gene: TRBV11-3
len: 13
j_gene: TRBJ2-5
abundance: once

CDR3aa: CSARERYVGAGSSYNEQFF
v_gene: TRBV20-1
len: 19
j_gene: TRBJ2-1
abundance: .

CDR3aa: CSAAGTNNKQFF
v_gene: TRBV20-1
len: 12
j_gene: TRBJ2-1
abundance: .

CDR3aa: CSARHRDISSYEQYF
v_gene: TRBV20-1
len: 15
j_gene: TRBJ2-7
abundance: .

CDR3aa: CASSEVRYGYTF
v_gene: TRBV2
len: 12
j_gene: TRBJ1-2
abundance: few

CDR3aa: CASSPDSHNEQYF
v_gene: TRBV3-1
len: 13
j_gene: TRBJ2-7
abundance: .

CDR3aa: CASSITRGKMNTEAFF
v_gene: TRBV19
len: 16
j_gene: TRBJ1-1
abundance: .

CDR3aa: CASSLNRVRGYTF
v_gene: TRBV7-8
len: 13
j_gene: TRBJ1-2
abundance: .

CDR3aa: CASRESPSEAFF
v_gene: TRBV6-1
len: 12
j_gene: TRBJ1-1
abundance: .

CDR3aa: CASSQKNRRGTSTDTQYF
v_gene: TRBV4-1
len: 18
j_gene: TRBJ2-3
abundance: .

CDR3aa: CASSMGGLAGSDTQYF
v_gene: TRBV12-3/TRBV12-4
len: 16
j_gene: TRBJ2-3
abundance: .